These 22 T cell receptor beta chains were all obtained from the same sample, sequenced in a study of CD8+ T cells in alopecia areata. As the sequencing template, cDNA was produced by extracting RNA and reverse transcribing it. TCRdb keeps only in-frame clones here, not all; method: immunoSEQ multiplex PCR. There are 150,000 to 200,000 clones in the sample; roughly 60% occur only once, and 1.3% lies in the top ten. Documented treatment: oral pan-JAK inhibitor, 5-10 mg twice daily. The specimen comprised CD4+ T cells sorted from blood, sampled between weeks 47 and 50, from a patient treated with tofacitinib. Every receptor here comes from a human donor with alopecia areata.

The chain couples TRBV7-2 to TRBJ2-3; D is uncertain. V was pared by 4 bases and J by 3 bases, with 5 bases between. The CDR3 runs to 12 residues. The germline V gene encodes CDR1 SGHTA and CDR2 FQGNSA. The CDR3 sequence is CASSSQTDTQYF. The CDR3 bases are TGTGCCAGCAGCTCGCAAACAGATACGCAGTATTTT.

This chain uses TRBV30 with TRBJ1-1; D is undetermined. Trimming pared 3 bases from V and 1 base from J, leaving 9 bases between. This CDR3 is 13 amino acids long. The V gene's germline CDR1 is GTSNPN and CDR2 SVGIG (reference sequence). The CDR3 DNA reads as TGTGCCTGGAGCCCGTTAAAGAACACTGAAGCTTTCTTT. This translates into CAWSPLKNTEAFF.

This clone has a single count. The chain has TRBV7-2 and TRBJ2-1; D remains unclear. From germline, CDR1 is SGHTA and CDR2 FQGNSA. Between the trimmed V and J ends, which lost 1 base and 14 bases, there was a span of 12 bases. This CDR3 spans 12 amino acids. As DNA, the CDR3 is TGTGCCAGCAGCTTAGAACACCCTAGAGAGTTCTTC. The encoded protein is CASSLEHPREFF. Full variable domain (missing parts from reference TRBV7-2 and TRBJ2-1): GAGVSQSPSNKVTEKGKDVELRCDPISGHTALYWYRQSLGQGLEFLIYFQGNSAPDKSGLPSDRFSAERTGGSVSTLTIQRTQQEDSAVYLCASSLEHPREFFGPGTRLTVL.

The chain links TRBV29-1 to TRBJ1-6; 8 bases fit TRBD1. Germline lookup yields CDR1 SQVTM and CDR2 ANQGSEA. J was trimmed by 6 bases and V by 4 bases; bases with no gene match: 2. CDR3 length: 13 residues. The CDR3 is CSVGDRINSPLHF. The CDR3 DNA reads TGCAGCGTTGGGGACAGGATTAATTCACCCCTCCACTTT. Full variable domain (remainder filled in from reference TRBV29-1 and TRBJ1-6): SAVISQKPSRDICQRGTSLTIQCQVDSQVTMMFWYRQQPGQSLTLIATANQGSEATYESGFVIDKFPISRPNLTFSTLTVSNMSPEDSSIYLCSVGDRINSPLHFGNGTRLTVT.

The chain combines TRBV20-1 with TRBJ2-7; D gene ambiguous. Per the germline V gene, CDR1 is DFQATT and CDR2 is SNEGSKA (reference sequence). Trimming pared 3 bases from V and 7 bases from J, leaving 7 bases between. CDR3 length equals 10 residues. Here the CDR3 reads CSASLHEQYF. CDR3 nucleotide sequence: TGCAGTGCTAGTTTACATGAGCAGTACTTC.

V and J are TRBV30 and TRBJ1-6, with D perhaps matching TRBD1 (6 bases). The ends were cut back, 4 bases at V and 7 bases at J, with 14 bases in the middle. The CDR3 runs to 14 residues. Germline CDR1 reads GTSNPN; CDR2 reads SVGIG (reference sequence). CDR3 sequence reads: CAWKSGDWNSPLHF. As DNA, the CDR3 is TGTGCCTGGAAGTCAGGGGATTGGAATTCACCCCTCCACTTT.

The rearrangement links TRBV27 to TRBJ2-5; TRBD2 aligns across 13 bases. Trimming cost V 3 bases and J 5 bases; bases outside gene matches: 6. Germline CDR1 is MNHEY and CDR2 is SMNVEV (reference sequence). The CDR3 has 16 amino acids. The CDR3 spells CASSFQLAGGPETQYF. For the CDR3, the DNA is TGTGCCAGCAGTTTCCAACTAGCGGGGGGGCCGGAGACCCAGTACTTC.

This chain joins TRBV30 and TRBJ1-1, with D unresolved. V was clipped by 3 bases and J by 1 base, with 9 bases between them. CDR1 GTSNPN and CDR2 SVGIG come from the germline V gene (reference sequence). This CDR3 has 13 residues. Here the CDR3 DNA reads TGTGCCTGGAGCGTCACGCAGAACACTGAAGCTTTCTTT. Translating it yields CAWSVTQNTEAFF.

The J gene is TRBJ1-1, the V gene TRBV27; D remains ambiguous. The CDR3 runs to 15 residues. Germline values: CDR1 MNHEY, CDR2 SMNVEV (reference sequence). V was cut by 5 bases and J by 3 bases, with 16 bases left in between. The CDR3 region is CASSPTRSFDTEAFF. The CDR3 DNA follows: TGTGCCAGCAGTCCTACCCGGTCCTTCGACACTGAAGCTTTCTTT.

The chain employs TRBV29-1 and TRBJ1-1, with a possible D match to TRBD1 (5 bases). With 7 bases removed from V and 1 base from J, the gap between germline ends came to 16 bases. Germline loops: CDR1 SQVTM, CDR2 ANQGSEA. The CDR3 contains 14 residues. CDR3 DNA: TGCAGCGCCGATGGGTGGGGCGGGAACACTGAAGCTTTCTTT. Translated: CSADGWGGNTEAFF.

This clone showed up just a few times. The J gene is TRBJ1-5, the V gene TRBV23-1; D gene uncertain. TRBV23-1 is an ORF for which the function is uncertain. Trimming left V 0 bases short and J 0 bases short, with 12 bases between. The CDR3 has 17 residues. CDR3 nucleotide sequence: TGCGCCAGCAGTCAATCATTCCGACGAAATAGCAATCAGCCCCAGCATTTT. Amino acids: CASSQSFRRNSNQPQHF.

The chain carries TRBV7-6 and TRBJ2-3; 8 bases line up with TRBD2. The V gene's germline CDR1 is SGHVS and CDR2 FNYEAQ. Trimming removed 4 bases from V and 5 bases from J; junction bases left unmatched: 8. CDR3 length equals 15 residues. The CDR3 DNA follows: TGTGCCAGCAGCTCGCCGGGACTAGGGAAAGATACGCAGTATTTT. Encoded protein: CASSSPGLGKDTQYF.

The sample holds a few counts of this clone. CDR3 nucleotides: TGTGCCATCAGCGTGGACAGGGCGCGGTTCGGGGAGCTGTTTTTT. Its protein is CAISVDRARFGELFF. This sequence joins TRBV10-3 and TRBJ2-2; TRBD1 matches 8 bases. With V trimmed by 6 bases and J by 7 bases, 10 bases remained unmatched. The germline CDR1 and CDR2 sequences are ENHRY and SYGVKD. The CDR3 covers 15 residues.

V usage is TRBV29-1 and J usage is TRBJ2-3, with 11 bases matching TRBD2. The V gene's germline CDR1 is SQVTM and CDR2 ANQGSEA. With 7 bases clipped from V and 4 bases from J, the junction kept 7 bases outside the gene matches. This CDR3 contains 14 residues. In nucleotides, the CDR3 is TGCAGCGGGATAGCGGGGGGGCCCTCAGATACGCAGTATTTT. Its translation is CSGIAGGPSDTQYF.

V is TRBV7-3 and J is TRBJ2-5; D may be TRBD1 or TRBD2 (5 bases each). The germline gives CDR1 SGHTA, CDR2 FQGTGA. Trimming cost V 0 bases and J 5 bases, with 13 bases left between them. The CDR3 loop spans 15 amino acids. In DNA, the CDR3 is TGTGCCAGCAGCTTAACCCTTGGGGGTGGCGAGACCCAGTACTTC. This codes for CASSLTLGGGETQYF.

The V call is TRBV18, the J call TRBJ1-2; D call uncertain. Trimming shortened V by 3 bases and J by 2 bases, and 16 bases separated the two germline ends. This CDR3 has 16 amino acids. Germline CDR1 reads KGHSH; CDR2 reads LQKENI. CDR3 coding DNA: TGTGCCAGCTCACCTAAAGTGGAGGGCGGAAACTATGGCTACACCTTC. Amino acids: CASSPKVEGGNYGYTF.

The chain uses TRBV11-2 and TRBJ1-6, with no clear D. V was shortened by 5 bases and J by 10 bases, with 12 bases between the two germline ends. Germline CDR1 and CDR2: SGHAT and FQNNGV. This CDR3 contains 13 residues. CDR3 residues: CASSTNGRSPLHF. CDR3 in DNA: TGTGCCAGCAGCACTAACGGAAGGTCACCCCTCCACTTT.

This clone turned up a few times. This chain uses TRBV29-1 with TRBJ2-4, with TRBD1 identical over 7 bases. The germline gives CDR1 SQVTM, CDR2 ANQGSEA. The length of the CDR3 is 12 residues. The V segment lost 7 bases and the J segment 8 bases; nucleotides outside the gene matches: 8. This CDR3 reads CSAMTGTDIQYF. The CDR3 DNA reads TGCAGCGCCATGACAGGGACGGACATTCAGTACTTC.

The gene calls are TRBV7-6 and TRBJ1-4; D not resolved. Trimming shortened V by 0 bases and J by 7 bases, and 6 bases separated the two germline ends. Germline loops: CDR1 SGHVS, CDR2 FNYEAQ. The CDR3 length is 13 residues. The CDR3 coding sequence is TGTGCCAGCAGCTTAGCGCTTGGTGAAAAACTGTTTTTT. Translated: CASSLALGEKLFF.

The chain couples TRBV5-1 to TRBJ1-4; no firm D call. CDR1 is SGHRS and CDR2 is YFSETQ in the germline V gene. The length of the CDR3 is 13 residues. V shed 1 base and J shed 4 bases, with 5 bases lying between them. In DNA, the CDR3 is TGCGCCAGCAGCTTGACACATAATGAAAAACTGTTTTTT. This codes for CASSLTHNEKLFF.

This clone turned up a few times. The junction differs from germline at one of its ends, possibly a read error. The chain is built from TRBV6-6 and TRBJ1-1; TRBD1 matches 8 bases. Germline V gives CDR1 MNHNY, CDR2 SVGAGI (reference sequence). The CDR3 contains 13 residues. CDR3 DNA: TGTGCCAGCAGTTACTCTGCGGCAGGGGGCTATCCTTTT. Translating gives CASSYSAAGGYPF.

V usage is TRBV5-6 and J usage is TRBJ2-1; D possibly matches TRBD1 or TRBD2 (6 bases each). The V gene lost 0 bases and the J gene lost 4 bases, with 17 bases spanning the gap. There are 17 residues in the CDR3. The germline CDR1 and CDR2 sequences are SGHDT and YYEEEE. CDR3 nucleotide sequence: TGTGCCAGCAGCTTGGCCAAGAGGAGGGGGGATTACAATGAGCAGTTCTTC. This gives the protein CASSLAKRRGDYNEQFF.